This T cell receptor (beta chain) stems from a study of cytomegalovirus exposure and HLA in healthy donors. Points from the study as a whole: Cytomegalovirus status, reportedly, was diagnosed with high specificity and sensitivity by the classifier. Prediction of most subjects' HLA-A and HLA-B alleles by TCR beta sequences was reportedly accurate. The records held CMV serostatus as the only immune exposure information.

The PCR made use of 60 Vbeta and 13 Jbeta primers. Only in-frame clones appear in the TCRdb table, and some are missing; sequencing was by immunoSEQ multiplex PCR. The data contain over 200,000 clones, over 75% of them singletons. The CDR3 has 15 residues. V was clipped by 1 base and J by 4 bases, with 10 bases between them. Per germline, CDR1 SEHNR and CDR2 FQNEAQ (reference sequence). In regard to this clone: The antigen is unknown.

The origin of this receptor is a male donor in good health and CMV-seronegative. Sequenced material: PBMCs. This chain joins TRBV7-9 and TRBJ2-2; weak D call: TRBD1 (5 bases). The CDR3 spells CASSLVDRRTGELFF. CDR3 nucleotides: TGTGCCAGCAGCTTAGTAGACAGACGCACCGGGGAGCTGTTTTTT.